This entry is about one TCR beta chain. The protocol was immunoSEQ multiplex PCR, while the TCRdb copy is restricted to in-frame clones and leaves out a portion. The sample has approximately 52,000 clones, around 92% seen once. The CDR3 runs 13 residues. Germline values: CDR1 SEHNR, CDR2 FQNEAQ (reference sequence). The junction had 6 bases not matched to a gene; V was cut back by 5 bases and J by 9 bases. The data originate from a study of T cell changes during pregnancy in multiple sclerosis. The material sequenced was CD4+ T cells from peripheral blood mononuclear cells, taken in the third trimester of pregnancy. The source of this sequence is a female donor with multiple sclerosis, enrolled in a pregnancy study. The V call is TRBV7-9, the J call TRBJ2-1; 8 bases match TRBD2. The CDR3, as DNA: TGTGCCAGCAGCCCGGGGGGGCAAGGTGAGCAGTTCTTC. Translating gives CASSPGGQGEQFF.